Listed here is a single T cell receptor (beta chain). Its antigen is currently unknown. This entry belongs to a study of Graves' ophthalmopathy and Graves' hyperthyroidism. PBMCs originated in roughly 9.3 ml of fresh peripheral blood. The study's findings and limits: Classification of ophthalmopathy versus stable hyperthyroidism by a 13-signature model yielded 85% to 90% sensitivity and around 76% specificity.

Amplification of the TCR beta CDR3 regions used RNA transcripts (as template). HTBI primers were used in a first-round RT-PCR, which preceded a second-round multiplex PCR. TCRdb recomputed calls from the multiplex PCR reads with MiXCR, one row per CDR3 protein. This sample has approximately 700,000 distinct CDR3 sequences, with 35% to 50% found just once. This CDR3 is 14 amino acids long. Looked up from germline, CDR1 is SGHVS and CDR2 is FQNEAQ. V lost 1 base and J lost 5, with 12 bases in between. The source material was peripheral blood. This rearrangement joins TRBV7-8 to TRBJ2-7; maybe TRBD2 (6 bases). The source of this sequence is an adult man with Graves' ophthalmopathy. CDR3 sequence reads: CASSLVGGIDEQYF. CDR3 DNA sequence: TGTGCCAGCAGCTTAGTTGGGGGGATCGACGAGCAGTACTTC.